This T cell receptor beta chain was sequenced for a study of identical twins. Overall study results and limits: Beta out-of-frame sequences showed weaker excess twin sharing.

About this clonotype itself: Antigen: not known.

Carrying unique molecular identifiers, the cDNA also gained a universal primer site through template switching. TCRdb re-analysed the 5' RACE reads in MiXCR, keeping a single row per CDR3 protein. The data contain approximately 190,000 distinct CDR3 sequences, roughly 15% of them seen just once; the ten biggest clones take up around two fifths. The ends were cut back, 1 base at V and 5 bases at J, with 17 bases in the middle. Germline-derived CDR1 and CDR2 are LGHDT and YNNKEL (reference sequence). This CDR3 is 16 amino acids long. The same sample was also used in a study of T cells expressing NK-cell markers. That paper adds: Whether the expanded NKG2C+ T cell clones recognized HCMV remained unclear.

This TCR was sampled from a woman younger than 30 in good health. Sequencing input: CD8+ T cells sorted from blood. The J gene is TRBJ2-5, the V gene TRBV3-1; D is uncertain. The CDR3 spells CASSQGVSSTTETQYF. The CDR3 DNA reads as TGTGCCAGCAGCCAAGGGGTATCGAGTACGACCGAGACCCAGTACTTC.